These T cell receptor beta chains were read from a single sample in a study of blood T cell repertoires in COVID-19. Sequencing was performed with immunoSEQ multiplex PCR; in TCRdb, only in-frame clones are kept and a portion is missing. In the table there are 650,000 to 800,000 clones, about nine tenths of which are singletons. Sequencing was carried out using peripheral blood. These receptors were collected from a woman aged 18-35 years with acute or convalescent COVID-19. Each CDR3 is given with its conserved first and last residue. The D gene is left open where the match is weak. Some rows have no size entry. The others give once, few or many, or a class for an expanded clone.

-	-	TRBV7-3	TRBJ2-2	CASSWGPGANTGELFF	TGTGCCAGCAGCTGGGGCCCGGGGGCGAACACCGGGGAGCTGTTTTTT
-	-	TRBV6-1	TRBJ1-2	CASSEGWTDYGYTF	TGTGCCAGCAGTGAAGGCTGGACAGACTATGGCTACACCTTC
-	TRBD1	TRBV14	TRBJ1-2	CASSIGTGVFKYGYTF	TGTGCCAGCAGCATAGGGACAGGAGTCTTTAAGTATGGCTACACCTTC
-	TRBD1	TRBV5-1	TRBJ1-3	CASSLVTGEGNTIYF	TGCGCCAGCAGCTTGGTCACAGGGGAAGGAAACACCATATATTTT
-	-	TRBV19	TRBJ1-1	CASSIREGAPNTEAFF	TGTGCCAGTAGTATCAGGGAAGGGGCCCCGAACACTGAAGCTTTCTTT
-	TRBD1	TRBV6-4	TRBJ1-1	CASSAQGQGQAFF	TGTGCCAGCAGTGCGCAAGGACAGGGTCAAGCTTTCTTT
-	TRBD1	TRBV27	TRBJ1-1	CASSTSGGIATEAFF	TGTGCCAGCAGTACATCAGGGGGAATCGCCACTGAAGCTTTCTTT
-	-	TRBV9	TRBJ2-1	CASSVVGAGVYNEQFF	TGTGCCAGCAGCGTAGTGGGGGCAGGGGTATACAATGAGCAGTTCTTC
-	TRBD2	TRBV5-3	TRBJ2-3	CAPACRPGGYF	TGTGCCCCGGCTTGCCGCCCGGGGGGGTATTTT
-	-	TRBV5-4	TRBJ1-3	CASSAGQPGNTIYF	TGTGCCAGCAGCGCGGGGCAGCCCGGAAACACCATATATTTT
-	TRBD1	TRBV4-2	TRBJ1-3	CASSQKATGRTGNTIYF	TGTGCCAGCAGCCAAAAAGCGACAGGGAGGACTGGAAACACCATATATTTT
few	-	TRBV6-5	TRBJ2-2	CASNKLTANTGELFF	TGTGCCAGCAACAAATTGACAGCGAACACCGGGGAGCTGTTTTTT
-	TRBD1	TRBV24-1	TRBJ1-5	CATSAHRGEPQHF	TGTGCCACCAGTGCTCACAGGGGTGAGCCCCAGCATTTT
-	TRBD1	TRBV10-3	TRBJ2-7	CATGQGANEQYF	TGTGCCACGGGACAGGGGGCTAATGAGCAGTACTTC
-	TRBD1	TRBV10-3	TRBJ2-7	CAINTGGGPDEQYF	TGTGCCATCAATACAGGGGGCGGTCCGGACGAGCAGTACTTC
once	-	TRBV7-2	TRBJ2-3	CASSASRFSTDTQYF	TGTGCCAGCAGCGCTTCCAGATTTAGCACAGATACGCAGTATTTT
-	-	TRBV5-6	TRBJ1-5	CASSWWTAISNQPQHF	TGTGCCAGCAGCTGGTGGACAGCTATAAGCAATCAGCCCCAGCATTTT
-	-	TRBV3-1/TRBV3-2	TRBJ1-2	CASSQDPFPAAF	TGTGCCAGCAGCCAAGATCCGTTCCCTGCGGCCTTC
-	-	TRBV5-5	TRBJ1-5	CASSLAGQPQHF	TGTGCCAGCAGCTTGGCAGGACAGCCCCAGCATTTT
-	TRBD1	TRBV5-8	TRBJ2-1	CASSLRVGTGLYNEQFF	TGTGCCAGCAGCTTGAGGGTTGGGACAGGGCTCTACAATGAGCAGTTCTTC
once	-	TRBV6-2/TRBV6-3	TRBJ2-3	CASGLGGNTDTQYF	TGTGCCAGCGGTTTGGGGGGAAACACAGATACGCAGTATTTT
-	-	TRBV2	TRBJ1-1	CASRSSYAEAFF	TGTGCCAGCAGGTCGAGTTACGCTGAAGCTTTCTTT
-	TRBD2	TRBV6-1	TRBJ2-7	CASSEIGGLAVSYEQYF	TGTGCCAGCAGTGAAATTGGAGGACTAGCGGTTTCCTACGAGCAGTACTTC